This T cell receptor beta chain is drawn from a study of shared clonotypes between healthy human individuals. Study conclusions and caveats: Researchers sampled blood only, noting tissue repertoires likely differ. Donors were few, which limited the genetic and exposure-history diversity represented.

Positive CCR7 selection of CD45RO-negative cells yielded the naive CD8 cells, and terminally differentiated effector memory CD45RA+ cells were excluded. The V end was cut by 8 bases, the J end by 0 bases, with 7 bases between. The CDR3 loop spans 12 amino acids. Germline V gives CDR1 LNHDA, CDR2 SQIVND (reference sequence). To note about this clone: Its antigen remains unidentified.

Measured with immunoSEQ multiplex PCR; TCRdb has only the in-frame clones, and not every one. The sample has around 2,100,000 clones, just under 95% seen once; the top ten hold 1.2%. The sample taken for sequencing was naive CD8+ T cells sorted from blood. V usage is TRBV19 and J usage is TRBJ1-1; D is unresolved. The receptor's source is a young man in good health. CDR3 sequence: CASSYLNTEAFF. DNA for the CDR3: TGTGCCAGTTCCTATCTGAACACTGAAGCTTTCTTT. The entire variable domain, with the rest obtained from reference TRBV19 and TRBJ1-1, is as follows: DGGITQSPKYLFRKEGQNVTLSCEQNLNHDAMYWYRQDPGQGLRLIYYSQIVNDFQKGDIAEGYSVSREKKESFPLTVTSAQKNPTAFYLCASSYLNTEAFFGQGTRLTVV.